The present entry profiles one T cell receptor beta chain with its context. No antigen is known for it. TCRdb itself ran the reads through MiXCR, one entry per CDR3 protein. The repertoire holds around 450,000 distinct CDR3 sequences, with approximately 31% as singletons. This CDR3 region has 16 residues. The V end was cut by 2 bases, the J end by 1 base, with 12 bases between. Germline lookup yields CDR1 SGHVS and CDR2 FNYEAQ. This entry belongs to a study of T cell repertoires in cytomegalovirus infection. Notes on the study in general: The ex vivo response was dominated by HLA-C-restricted CMV-specific TCR beta clonotypes.

The chain links TRBV7-6 to TRBJ1-5; maybe TRBD1 (5 bases). The sample taken for sequencing was PBMCs. The TCR was taken from a human donor in good health (CMV status not recorded). Some clones in this sample may be carry-over from other donors' samples. CDR3 nucleotide sequence: TGTGCCAGCAGCTTACTTGGCAGGGAGAGCAATCAGCCCCAGCATTTT. It codes for CASSLLGRESNQPQHF.